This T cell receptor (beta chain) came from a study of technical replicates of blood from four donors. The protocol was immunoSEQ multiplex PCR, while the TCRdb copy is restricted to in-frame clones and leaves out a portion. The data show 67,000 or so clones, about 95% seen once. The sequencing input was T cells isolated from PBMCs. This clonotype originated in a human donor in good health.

The CDR3 is CASSARGDGYTF. CDR3 DNA sequence: TGTGCCAGCAGTGCCAGGGGAGATGGCTACACCTTC. V gene TRBV27 combines with J gene TRBJ1-2; perhaps TRBD1 as D (6 bases). The CDR3 totals 12 residues. Trimming took 5 bases from V and 6 from J, leaving 10 bases between them. CDR1 and CDR2 from the germline V gene are MNHEY and SMNVEV (reference sequence).